These 30 T cell receptor beta chains were sequenced from one sample in a study of post-analysis software for immune sequencing data. Their recognized antigens are unknown. General study findings and limits: Patients had higher frequencies than controls of four to six TRBV segments, including TRBV5-6, TRBV5-1 and TRBV20-1.

Included in the TCR beta cDNA libraries were unique molecular identifiers. TCRdb independently ran MiXCR on the PCR reads; one entry per CDR3 protein. The profile shows roughly 400,000 distinct CDR3 sequences, approximately 42% of them singletons. The sample comprised blood. These receptors came from a girl aged 2 to 9 with multiple sclerosis.

This chain joins TRBV4-1 and TRBJ2-1; 16 positions agree with TRBD2. CDR1 is MGHRA, CDR2 YSYEKL, per germline. V shed 8 bases, J shed 7 bases, and the junction held 5 bases outside the gene matches. The length of the CDR3 is 15 residues. The CDR3 loop is CASRGTSGGANEQFF. The CDR3 region has the DNA TGCGCCAGCCGCGGGACTAGCGGGGGGGCGAATGAGCAGTTCTTC.

This clonotype was counted between two and nine times. The V call is TRBV6-1, the J call TRBJ2-3; 7 nucleotides align to TRBD2. With 5 bases clipped from V and 0 bases from J, the junction kept 2 bases outside the gene matches. The CDR3 contains 14 residues. CDR1 is MNHNS and CDR2 is SASEGT in the germline V gene. DNA of the CDR3: TGTGCCAGCAGTTGGGGGGGGAGCACAGATACGCAGTATTTT. This sequence encodes CASSWGGSTDTQYF.

This clonotype has a handful of counts. The J gene is TRBJ1-2, the V gene TRBV11-2; D gene unclear. V was clipped by 4 bases and J by 9 bases, with 21 bases between them. CDR3 size: 15 residues. From germline, CDR1 is SGHAT and CDR2 FQNNGV. CDR3 sequence: CASSSPLEGLRSYTF. For the CDR3, the DNA is TGTGCCAGCAGCTCACCTCTGGAGGGTCTGAGGAGCTACACCTTC.

The genes are TRBV7-9 and TRBJ2-7; D might be TRBD1 or TRBD2, each matching 5 bases. V lost 5 bases and J 0 bases, leaving 11 bases between the germline ends. CDR3 length equals 14 residues. Germline V gene data show CDR1 as SEHNR and CDR2 as FQNEAQ (reference sequence). CDR3 loop: CASSDRDGSYEQYF. The CDR3 region has the DNA TGTGCCAGCAGCGACCGGGACGGCTCCTACGAGCAGTACTTC.

The J gene is TRBJ1-1, the V gene TRBV7-3, with a tentative D call TRBD1 (5 bases). Germline CDR1 SGHTA, CDR2 FQGTGA. This CDR3 comprises 13 residues. The V and J ends lost 6 bases and 1 base respectively, with 9 bases between them. CDR3 protein: CASRGTGNTEAFF. The CDR3 DNA sequence: TGTGCCAGCAGAGGGACGGGGAACACTGAAGCTTTCTTT.

This chain uses TRBV12-3 or TRBV12-4 with TRBJ2-4; 9 bases are a match to TRBD1. Unmatched junction bases numbered 5, after V lost 2 bases and J lost 15 bases. This CDR3 is built from 12 residues. The CDR3 DNA follows: TGTGCCAGCAGTTTACCCGGACAGGGGTGGTACTTC. Its protein is CASSLPGQGWYF.

This clonotype was picked up a small number of times. This chain connects TRBV20-1 to TRBJ2-1; D might be TRBD2 (5 bases). The germline V gene has CDR1 DFQATT and CDR2 SNEGSKA (reference sequence). V dropped 3 bases and J dropped 4 bases, with 13 bases sitting between them. The CDR3 covers 14 residues. The CDR3 loop is CSASGELGYNEQFF. CDR3 nucleotide sequence: TGCAGTGCTAGTGGGGAGCTGGGTTACAATGAGCAGTTCTTC.

The chain couples TRBV5-6 to TRBJ2-1, with 12 bases that match TRBD2. This CDR3 contains 18 residues. From germline, CDR1 is SGHDT and CDR2 YYEEEE. The ends lost 4 bases at V and 0 bases at J; junction bases unmatched: 8. CDR3 sequence (DNA): TGTGCCAGCAGCCACCGAGGACTAGCGGGGAGCTCCTACAATGAGCAGTTCTTC. Amino acids: CASSHRGLAGSSYNEQFF.

The chain combines TRBV12-3 or TRBV12-4 with TRBJ1-2; TRBD1 agrees at 11 bases. Germline trimming cut 6 bases from V and 6 bases from J; bases unmatched to any gene: 9. The CDR3 is 15 residues long. CDR3 bases: TGTGCCAGCAGCCCCTGGGACAGGGGGGAGAATGGCTACACCTTC. Protein product: CASSPWDRGENGYTF.

This clonotype was picked up a small number of times. The chain recombines TRBV7-2 with TRBJ1-2; perhaps TRBD1 as D (5 bases). The V and J ends lost 4 bases and 7 bases respectively, with 16 bases between them. CDR1 is SGHTA, CDR2 FQGNSA, per germline. CDR3 length: 14 amino acids. The CDR3 DNA reads as TGTGCCAGCAGCTCCGGGGCACACGAAAGTGGCTACACCTTC. It codes for CASSSGAHESGYTF.

The sample holds a few counts of this clonotype. The V gene is TRBV12-3 or TRBV12-4, the J gene TRBJ1-2; TRBD1 agrees at 7 bases. CDR3 length: 13 amino acids. V shed 6 bases and J 8 bases; nucleotides not matched to a gene: 9. CDR3 DNA sequence: TGTGCCAGCAGCCGACAGGGTGCGGGAGGCTACACCTTC. The encoded protein is CASSRQGAGGYTF.

The rearrangement uses TRBV5-1 and TRBJ2-1; TRBD2 aligns across 7 bases. Germline-derived CDR1 and CDR2 are SGHRS and YFSETQ. V lost 4 bases and J lost 2; bases outside the gene matches: 9. The CDR3 has 16 residues. For the CDR3, the DNA is TGCGCCAGCAGCAGGGGAGAAGGACTAGCCTACAATGAGCAGTTCTTC. It specifies CASSRGEGLAYNEQFF.

This clonotype was found a few times. The gene calls are TRBV5-1 and TRBJ2-7; D is uncertain. The germline V gene encodes CDR1 SGHRS and CDR2 YFSETQ. This CDR3 is built from 14 residues. V lost 1 base to trimming and J lost 2 bases, with 10 bases between them. The CDR3 is CASSLTPDPYEQYF. CDR3 sequence (DNA): TGCGCCAGCAGCTTGACCCCCGACCCCTACGAGCAGTACTTC.

The chain recombines TRBV12-3 or TRBV12-4 with TRBJ1-4; D unresolved. The V and J ends lost 4 bases and 7 bases respectively, with 13 bases between them. CDR3 size: 14 residues. This chain's CDR3 is CASSSLVGSEKLFF. DNA of the CDR3: TGTGCCAGCAGTTCCCTGGTCGGCAGTGAAAAACTGTTTTTT.

This clonotype showed up just a few times. The V gene is TRBV29-1, the J gene TRBJ1-4; no definite D call. The V end lost 2 bases, the J end lost 5 bases, and 6 bases lay between the germline ends. Per germline, CDR1 SQVTM and CDR2 ANQGSEA. The CDR3 has 12 residues. CDR3 nucleotide sequence: TGCAGCGTTGAACCCTTAAATGAAAAACTGTTTTTT. Translation: CSVEPLNEKLFF.

In this sample, this clonotype turned up a few times. The chain uses TRBV28 and TRBJ2-7, with 8 bases lining up with TRBD1. The CDR3 is 14 residues long. The germline V gene encodes CDR1 MDHEN and CDR2 SYDVKM. V gave up 6 bases and J gave up 6 bases; unmatched junction bases: 10. The DNA of the CDR3 is TGTGCCAGCAGCGAGGACAGGGTCCATTTCGAGCAGTACTTC. Its protein product is CASSEDRVHFEQYF.

The rearrangement joins TRBV4-1 to TRBJ2-5, with no clear D. Between the trimmed V and J ends, which lost 0 bases and 4 bases, there was a span of 6 bases. The CDR3 has 13 residues. Germline V gene data show CDR1 as MGHRA and CDR2 as YSYEKL. CDR3 bases: TGCGCCAGCAGCCAAGAAAACAGAGAGACCCAGTACTTC. This gives the protein CASSQENRETQYF.

The rearrangement links TRBV28 to TRBJ2-5; 9 nucleotides line up with TRBD1. Germline CDR1 reads MDHEN; CDR2 reads SYDVKM. This CDR3 region has 15 residues. V shed 5 bases, J shed 3 bases, and the junction held 7 bases outside the gene matches. As DNA, the CDR3 is TGTGCCAGCAGTACCCCTCGACAGGGGGAAGAGACCCAGTACTTC. It is translated as CASSTPRQGEETQYF.

This chain joins TRBV7-2 and TRBJ2-5; D not certain. Between the trimmed V and J ends, which lost 3 bases and 4 bases, there was a span of 12 bases. From germline, CDR1 is SGHTA and CDR2 FQGNSA. This CDR3 has 14 residues. CDR3 amino acids: CASSFGATRETQYF. The CDR3 nucleotides are TGTGCCAGCAGCTTTGGCGCGACTCGAGAGACCCAGTACTTC.

The V call is TRBV5-1, the J call TRBJ1-2; weak D call: TRBD1 (6 bases). The CDR3 sequence is 16 residues long. Trimming took off 4 bases at V and 4 bases at J, with 20 bases between the two ends. From germline, CDR1 is SGHRS and CDR2 YFSETQ. CDR3 residues: CASSLTGDTGSYGYTF. CDR3 in DNA: TGCGCCAGCAGCCTGACGGGGGACACCGGCTCCTATGGCTACACCTTC.

The chain combines TRBV6-5 with TRBJ2-5; TRBD2 matches 8 bases. Germline V lookup: CDR1 MNHEY, CDR2 SVGAGI. V lost 0 bases and J lost 5; bases outside the gene matches: 5. CDR3 length: 15 amino acids. CDR3 bases: TGTGCCAGCAGTTACTCGAAGGGACTAGGGGAGACCCAGTACTTC. This gives the protein CASSYSKGLGETQYF.

The chain joins TRBV3-1 to TRBJ2-1; weak D call: TRBD1 (7 bases). Trimming took 3 bases from V and 5 from J, leaving 17 bases between them. CDR3 length: 16 residues. CDR1 LGHDT and CDR2 YNNKEL come from the germline V gene (reference sequence). The CDR3 coding sequence is TGTGCCAGCAGCCACTACACTGACAGGGAGGACAATGAGCAGTTCTTC. It codes for CASSHYTDREDNEQFF.

The chain couples TRBV6-6 to TRBJ2-7, with a weak D call TRBD2 (6 bases). Trimming took off 10 bases at V and 3 bases at J, with 10 bases between the two ends. The V gene's germline CDR1 is MNHNY and CDR2 SVGAGI (reference sequence). This CDR3 is built from 11 residues. The CDR3 loop reads CAIGGRYEQYF. CDR3 coding DNA: TGTGCCATCGGGGGTCGCTACGAGCAGTACTTC.

V and J are TRBV7-2 and TRBJ1-5, with 7 positions matching TRBD1. Germline loops: CDR1 SGHTA, CDR2 FQGNSA. The CDR3 is 16 amino acids. The trim removed 1 base at V and 6 bases at J, leaving 9 bases unmatched. The CDR3 region has the DNA TGTGCCAGCAGCTTAGTAGTTCAGGGGGAGTTTCAGCCCCAGCATTTT. Translating gives CASSLVVQGEFQPQHF.

This clonotype occurred a few times. For the CDR3, the DNA is TGTGCCAGCACCCCCAACGGAGAGACCCAGTACTTC. Amino acids: CASTPNGETQYF. V and J are TRBV7-8 and TRBJ2-5; D is unresolved. This CDR3 spans 12 amino acids. Trimming removed 7 bases from V and 4 bases from J, with 10 bases in between. The germline CDR1 and CDR2 sequences are SGHVS and FQNEAQ.

This rearrangement joins TRBV20-1 to TRBJ1-1, with D uncertain. Germline values: CDR1 DFQATT, CDR2 SNEGSKA (reference sequence). The CDR3 consists of 12 residues. V dropped 3 bases and J dropped 3 bases, with 8 bases sitting between them. The CDR3 DNA reads as TGCAGTGCTAGGAGGACTCACACTGAAGCTTTCTTT. Residues: CSARRTHTEAFF.

This clonotype was observed a few times. The chain uses TRBV24-1 and TRBJ2-1; 8 bases map to TRBD2. This CDR3 region has 16 residues. Germline values: CDR1 KGHDR, CDR2 SFDVKD. Trimming cost V 3 bases and J 6 bases; bases outside gene matches: 9. The CDR3 DNA is TGTGCCACCAGTGATCCGGGACTAGGATCCCTCAATGAGCAGTTCTTC. Amino acid sequence: CATSDPGLGSLNEQFF.

This clonotype was detected a few times. This chain uses TRBV12-3 or TRBV12-4 with TRBJ1-1, with 7 bases matching TRBD1. J lost 1 base, V lost 4 bases, and 9 bases had no gene match. This CDR3 comprises 16 residues. The CDR3 nucleotides read TGTGCCAGCAGTTGGGCTCGGGACAGTAAGAACACTGAAGCTTTCTTT. This encodes CASSWARDSKNTEAFF.

As regards this clonotype: Relative to the germline gene, one junction end is altered; a read error may explain this. The rearrangement joins TRBV14 to TRBJ2-1; D is undetermined. The CDR3 length is 13 residues. In germline, CDR1 is SGHDN, CDR2 FVKESK. The CDR3 nucleotides read TGTGCCAGCAGCCGGGGATCCTACAATGAGCCGTTCTTC. Protein sequence: CASSRGSYNEPFF.

This clonotype came up a few times. The V call is TRBV12-3 or TRBV12-4, the J call TRBJ2-7, with TRBD1 matching over 9 bases. Trimming cost V 5 bases and J 1 base; bases outside gene matches: 6. The CDR3 runs 15 residues. CDR3 region: CASSRAGQGSYEQYF. The CDR3 DNA is TGTGCCAGCAGTCGCGCGGGACAGGGTTCCTACGAGCAGTACTTC.